This T cell receptor (beta chain) was sequenced in a study of Ad26.COV2.S vaccination and SARS-CoV-2 variants. Treatment here: around 19 received Ad26.COV2.S at low or high dose, single or two shots; several received placebo; per-sample allocation not given. Sampling happened 63 days after the first vaccine or placebo injection. J gave up 4 bases and V 4 bases, and 8 bases lay outside the gene matches. The CDR3 spans 15 residues. The germline gives CDR1 SGHTA, CDR2 FQGNSA. Here immunoSEQ multiplex PCR was the method, and the copy in TCRdb shows in-frame clones only, minus some. The sample gives roughly 240,000 clones, roughly 90% of which show up once; roughly a tenth is in the top ten.

The sequenced sample was peripheral blood, obtained in a trial of Ad26.COV2.S vaccine versus placebo. The chain combines TRBV7-2 with TRBJ2-3, with 7 bases lining up with TRBD2. This receptor was taken from a person between 18 and 59 years old who received the Ad26.COV2.S COVID-19 vaccine or a placebo. CDR3 region: CASSSYLAGADTQYF. CDR3 sequence (DNA): TGTGCCAGCAGCTCCTACCTCGCGGGGGCAGATACGCAGTATTTT.